Listed here is a single T cell receptor beta chain. These data originate in a study of cytomegalovirus exposure and HLA in healthy donors. Primers included in the PCR were 60 Vbeta and 13 Jbeta primers. Sequencing was performed with immunoSEQ multiplex PCR; in TCRdb, only in-frame clones are kept and a portion is missing. Found here are 150,000 to 200,000 clones, approximately 80% of them singletons; the top ten hold 6.3%. The CDR3 totals 16 residues. The V gene's germline CDR1 is SGHVS and CDR2 FQNEAQ. J was trimmed by 6 bases and V by 5 bases; bases with no gene match: 8. This receptor was identified in a male donor in good health and CMV-seropositive. The rearrangement joins TRBV7-8 to TRBJ2-3, with 13 bases lining up with TRBD2. Source material: PBMCs. CDR3 residues: CASSHRTSGSRDTQYF. In DNA form, the CDR3 reads TGTGCCAGCAGCCATCGGACTAGCGGGAGTAGGGATACGCAGTATTTT.